This paragraph reports one T cell receptor beta chain. With 2 bases removed from V and 3 bases from J, the gap between germline ends came to 14 bases. Germline assignment: CDR1 GTSNPN and CDR2 SVGIG (reference sequence). There are 15 residues in the CDR3. Healthy bone marrow donors made up the cohort. These data originate in a study of cytomegalovirus exposure and HLA in healthy donors. Primers included in the PCR were 60 Vbeta and 13 Jbeta primers. As originally analysed: There were around 80 million unique TCR beta chains by a later count, and some 10 million of them were shared. Libraries were prepared by immunoSEQ multiplex PCR; TCRdb keeps only in-frame clonotypes and omits some of them. That table gives V, J and clone size, and the DNA gave D and trimming. The top ten hold 6% of the sample, which has hundreds of thousands of clones, 82% seen once.

The J gene is TRBJ1-5, the V gene TRBV30; no reliable D call. Sequences were obtained from PBMCs. This sequence was found in a man aged 35 to 55 in good health and CMV-seropositive. The CDR3 is CAWSPDPLPNQPQHF. The CDR3 DNA sequence: TGTGCCTGGAGTCCTGATCCACTTCCCAATCAGCCCCAGCATTTT.